The sequence of this TCR beta chain was determined in a study of blood T cell repertoires in COVID-19. Source study methods: Cell counts per sample came from amplifying reference gene primers. The data were produced by immunoSEQ multiplex PCR, yet TCRdb's version contains in-frame clones alone and is incomplete. V, J and clone size were drawn from that table, and D and trimming were deduced from the DNA. Seen here are about 260,000 clones, 75% to 90% observed once, and the top ten hold around 1%. With 1 base removed from V and 2 bases from J, the gap between germline ends came to 6 bases. The CDR3 totals 13 residues. CDR1 SGHDN and CDR2 FVKESK come from the germline V gene. This clone has a handful of counts.

The sequencing input was PBMCs or T cells enriched from blood (not recorded which). The rearrangement links TRBV14 to TRBJ2-7; D gene unclear. The receptor's source is a man aged 45 to 65 who had been exposed to COVID-19. Here the CDR3 DNA reads TGTGCCAGCAGCCAAGGGGCGACCTACGAGCAGTACTTC. Its protein is CASSQGATYEQYF.